This entry lists 14 T cell receptor beta chains sequenced from one sample in a study of T cell changes during pregnancy in multiple sclerosis. Assay used: immunoSEQ multiplex PCR; TCRdb lists only in-frame clones, some missing. Found here are tens of thousands of clones, around 92% of them singletons; the top ten hold approximately 0.18%. The material was CD4+ T cells from peripheral blood mononuclear cells, obtained after pregnancy. Source of these receptors: a female donor in good health, enrolled as a control in a pregnancy study.

The J gene is TRBJ1-2, the V gene TRBV4-3, with 9 nucleotides matching TRBD1. The V and J ends lost 3 bases and 8 bases, in that order; junction bases with no gene match: 13. Germline V CDR1 and CDR2: LGHNA, YSLEER. The CDR3 spans 16 residues. The CDR3 DNA sequence: TGCGCCAGCAGCCATTGGGGAAACAGGGGGCAGAAAGGCTACACCTTC. Its translation is CASSHWGNRGQKGYTF.

The chain links TRBV27 to TRBJ1-4, with TRBD1 identical over 11 bases. V lost 2 bases to trimming and J lost 8 bases; unmatched junction nucleotides: 10. Germline V gene sequence: CDR1 MNHEY, CDR2 SMNVEV (reference sequence). This CDR3 is 17 amino acids long. CDR3 bases: TGTGCCAGCAGTTTAACCGTATCGGGACAGGGGGTCGAAAAACTGTTTTTT. Translation: CASSLTVSGQGVEKLFF.

The count of this clone is one. This chain joins TRBV5-1 and TRBJ2-7; the match to TRBD1 covers 9 bases. Per the germline V gene, CDR1 is SGHRS and CDR2 is YFSETQ. Unmatched junction bases numbered 8, after V lost 3 bases and J lost 13 bases. The CDR3 runs 12 residues. The CDR3, as DNA: TGCGCCAGCAGCTCCTCGGGACAGGGATATTACTTC. Amino acid sequence: CASSSSGQGYYF.

The rearrangement links TRBV5-1 to TRBJ2-5, with D unresolved. The germline CDR1 and CDR2 sequences are SGHRS and YFSETQ. With 7 bases removed from V and 2 bases from J, the gap between germline ends came to 12 bases. The CDR3 length is 13 residues. The DNA of the CDR3 is TGCGCCAGCCACCTCGGGTCTCAAGAGACCCAGTACTTC. It is translated as CASHLGSQETQYF.

This clone appeared a single time. The chain recombines TRBV6-5 with TRBJ2-5; 9 bases are shared with TRBD1. The J call may not be correct, given that the DNA end is closer to TRBJ2-7. Looked up from germline, CDR1 is MNHEY and CDR2 is SVGAGI. The CDR3 sequence is 13 residues long. CDR3 amino acids: CASRGTGRNEQYF. CDR3 coding DNA: TGTGCCAGCAGGGGGACAGGGAGGAACGAGCAGTACTTC.

The chain couples TRBV29-1 to TRBJ1-5, with D tentatively TRBD1 (5 bases). Trimming took off 8 bases at V and 6 bases at J, with 14 bases between the two ends. The CDR3 loop spans 12 amino acids. The V gene's germline CDR1 is SQVTM and CDR2 ANQGSEA. The CDR3 bases are TGCAGCATAGGGGAGGTTGGTCAGCCCCAGCATTTT. Translation gives CSIGEVGQPQHF. The entire variable domain, with the rest obtained from reference TRBV29-1 and TRBJ1-5, is as follows: SAVISQKPSRDICQRGTSLTIQCQVDSQVTMMFWYRQQPGQSLTLIATANQGSEATYESGFVIDKFPISRPNLTFSTLTVSNMSPEDSSIYLCSIGEVGQPQHFGDGTRLSIL.

This chain uses TRBV27 with TRBJ2-5, with D possibly being TRBD2 (5 bases). The V end lost 5 bases, the J end lost 1 base, and 17 bases lay between the germline ends. Germline CDR1 MNHEY, CDR2 SMNVEV (reference sequence). The CDR3 is 16 amino acids. Here the CDR3 DNA reads TGTGCCAGCAGTCCGACAAGTCGGGGAACCCAAGAGACCCAGTACTTC. Protein: CASSPTSRGTQETQYF.

The V gene is TRBV6-1, the J gene TRBJ1-5; a possible D gene is TRBD1 (5 bases). V was pared by 8 bases and J by 6 bases, with 20 bases between. The CDR3 runs to 15 residues. CDR1 and CDR2 (germline): MNHNS, SASEGT. Here the CDR3 reads CASSHQGVGSQPQHF. As DNA, the CDR3 is TGTGCCAGCTCTCATCAGGGTGTGGGTTCTCAGCCCCAGCATTTT.

The chain combines TRBV7-3 with TRBJ2-1, with 7 bases lining up with TRBD1. J gave up 4 bases and V 8 bases, and 5 bases lay outside the gene matches. The CDR3 is made up of 13 amino acids. Germline CDR1 reads SGHTA; CDR2 reads FQGTGA. Written as DNA, the CDR3 is TGTGCCAGCGGTGGGACAGAATACAATGAGCAGTTCTTC. This sequence encodes CASGGTEYNEQFF. Supplemented by reference TRBV7-3 and TRBJ2-1, the full variable domain reads GAGVSQTPSNKVTEKGKYVELRCDPISGHTALYWYRQSLGQGPEFLIYFQGTGAADDSGLPNDRFFAVRPEGSVSTLKIQRTERGDSAVYLCASGGTEYNEQFFGPGTRLTVL.

The chain uses TRBV5-8 and TRBJ1-6; D unclear. V gave up 3 bases and J gave up 9 bases, with 4 bases separating them. Germline V gene sequence: CDR1 SGHTS, CDR2 YDEGEE. The CDR3 extends over 11 amino acids. CDR3 bases: TGTGCCAGCAGCTCCCTTTCACCCCTCCACTTT. This translates into CASSSLSPLHF.

The chain carries TRBV27 and TRBJ1-5; 8 bases align to TRBD1. Per the germline V gene, CDR1 is MNHEY and CDR2 is SMNVEV (reference sequence). The CDR3 is 14 amino acids. V lost 6 bases and J lost 3; bases outside the gene matches: 4. The CDR3 protein is CASRGTGFNQPQHF. CDR3 DNA sequence: TGTGCCAGCAGGGGGACAGGCTTCAATCAGCCCCAGCATTTT.

CDR3 sequence reads: CASKAAGNTEAFF. The CDR3 DNA is TGTGCCAGCAAAGCCGCTGGGAACACTGAAGCTTTCTTT. The chain joins TRBV6-5 to TRBJ1-1; D uncertain. Trimming removed 7 bases from V and 1 base from J, with 10 bases in between. Germline-derived CDR1 and CDR2 are MNHEY and SVGAGI. The length of the CDR3 is 13 residues.

The chain has TRBV2 and TRBJ2-3, with 9 bases that match TRBD1. This CDR3 has 15 amino acids. CDR1 is SNHLY, CDR2 FYNNEI, per germline. Trimming at V came to 8 bases and at J to 1 base, leaving 7 bases not matched to a gene. The CDR3 nucleotides read TGTGCCAGCGCCCGGACAGGGGACGGCACAGATACGCAGTATTTT. It specifies CASARTGDGTDTQYF.

The CDR3 DNA follows: TGTGCCAGCAGCTTTGGTCCCACCTTTAGCTCCTATAATTCACCCCTCCACTTT. Its protein product is CASSFGPTFSSYNSPLHF. The rearrangement joins TRBV5-8 to TRBJ1-6; no clear D. Trimming removed 2 bases from V and 0 bases from J, with 15 bases in between. This CDR3 comprises 18 residues. Germline-derived CDR1 and CDR2 are SGHTS and YDEGEE. Full variable domain (outside the CDR3, taken from reference TRBV5-8 and TRBJ1-6): EAGVTQSPTHLIKTRGQQATLRCSPISGHTSVYWYQQALGLGLQFLLWYDEGEERNRGNFPPRFSGRQFPNYSSELNVNALELEDSALYLCASSFGPTFSSYNSPLHFGNGTRLTVT.